This is a list of T cell receptor beta chains from one sample in a study of spatial heterogeneity in lung cancer. Each CDR3 protein is one row after TCRdb ran MiXCR on the 5' RACE reads. The sample shows about 9,800 distinct CDR3 sequences, around 50% of them seen only once. The source material was lung tumor tissue, sampled at surgery. These receptors were obtained from a female donor with early-stage non-small cell lung cancer. Both conserved end residues are part of each CDR3. D genes are given only for firm matches. Clone sizes are given selectively: once, few, many, or a class where the clone is expanded.

d_call j_call clone_size v_call cdr3_aa cdr3_nt
NA TRBJ1-5 NA TRBV12-3/TRBV12-4 CASSLAGDQPQHF TGTGCCAGCAGTTTAGCGGGGGACCAGCCCCAGCATTTT
NA TRBJ1-2 few TRBV6-5 CASRGVGYANYGYTF TGTGCCAGTAGGGGGGTAGGGTATGCTAACTATGGCTACACCTTC
NA TRBJ2-7 NA TRBV3-1 CASSQAAPSGEQYF TGTGCCAGCAGCCAAGCTGCCCCCTCGGGCGAGCAGTACTTC
NA TRBJ1-1 NA TRBV29-1 CSVVEGYTEAFF TGCAGCGTTGTTGAGGGGTACACTGAAGCTTTCTTT
TRBD2 TRBJ2-7 NA TRBV19 CASSSAASGEQYF TGTGCCAGTAGTTCCGCTGCTAGCGGCGAGCAGTACTTC
NA TRBJ1-2 NA TRBV4-3 CASSQGRGAGGYTF TGCGCCAGCAGCCAAGGACGAGGGGCGGGAGGCTACACCTTC
NA TRBJ1-4 NA TRBV15 CATTGGGFEKLFF TGTGCCACCACTGGCGGAGGGTTTGAAAAACTGTTTTTT
NA TRBJ1-5 NA TRBV3-1 CASSQDRGSNQPQHF TGTGCCAGCAGCCAAGATAGGGGATCCAATCAGCCCCAGCATTTT
NA TRBJ2-7 NA TRBV7-2 CASSLMETYEQYF TGTGCCAGCAGCTTGATGGAGACCTACGAGCAGTACTTC
TRBD2 TRBJ2-5 NA TRBV11-2 CASSGASGQETQYF TGTGCCAGCAGCGGGGCTAGCGGGCAAGAGACCCAGTACTTC
NA TRBJ2-7 NA TRBV5-6 CASSFSAEHYEQYF TGTGCCAGCAGCTTTTCGGCCGAACACTACGAGCAGTACTTC
TRBD2 TRBJ2-1 NA TRBV5-8 CASSLGIAGEYNEQFF TGTGCCAGCAGCTTAGGGATAGCGGGGGAGTACAATGAGCAGTTCTTC
NA TRBJ2-7 NA TRBV21-1 CASSPPQYF TGTGCCAGCAGTCCCCCGCAGTACTTC
NA TRBJ1-2 NA TRBV20-1 CSASTGRPDGYTF TGCAGTGCTAGCACAGGGCGACCAGATGGCTACACCTTC
NA TRBJ1-2 NA TRBV9 CASSVALANYGYTF TGTGCCAGCAGCGTAGCCTTAGCTAACTATGGCTACACCTTC
NA TRBJ1-5 few TRBV7-2 CASSWTGDRPQHF TGTGCCAGCAGTTGGACTGGGGATCGGCCCCAGCATTTT
NA TRBJ2-5 NA TRBV19 CASSVRDTQETQYF TGTGCCAGTAGTGTTCGGGACACCCAAGAGACCCAGTACTTC
NA TRBJ1-6 once TRBV6-5 CASRRTVDTNSPLHF TGTGCCAGCCGGAGGACGGTGGACACGAATTCACCCCTCCACTTT
NA TRBJ2-6 NA TRBV4-2 CASSQDWDGGANVLTF TGTGCCAGCAGCCAAGATTGGGACGGTGGGGCCAACGTCCTGACTTTC
NA TRBJ1-2 NA TRBV29-1 CSVEGQGNVWGYTF TGCAGCGTTGAGGGCCAGGGAAATGTCTGGGGCTACACCTTC
TRBD1 TRBJ1-1 NA TRBV20-1 CSASPRGIYTEAFF TGCAGTGCTAGCCCCAGGGGGATTTACACTGAAGCTTTCTTT
NA TRBJ1-1 NA TRBV6-5 CASSYSGLNTEAFF TGTGCCAGCAGTTACTCTGGGCTGAACACTGAAGCTTTCTTT
NA TRBJ1-2 NA TRBV4-3 CASSQDRNYGYTF TGCGCCAGCAGCCAAGATAGAAACTATGGCTACACCTTC
TRBD1 TRBJ1-5 NA TRBV12-3/TRBV12-4 CASCTMGQGNQPQHF TGTGCCAGTTGTACAATGGGACAGGGCAATCAGCCCCAGCATTTT
NA TRBJ2-5 few TRBV20-1 CSAPQSEETQYF TGCAGTGCTCCGCAATCAGAAGAGACCCAGTACTTC
NA TRBJ1-5 NA TRBV12-3/TRBV12-4 CASSPGESQPQHF TGTGCCAGCAGTCCAGGGGAAAGTCAGCCCCAGCATTTT
TRBD2 TRBJ2-3 NA TRBV5-6 CASSLVLGTSGGKIGDTQYF TGTGCCAGCAGCTTGGTGCTTGGGACTAGCGGAGGAAAGATCGGAGATACGCAGTATTTT
TRBD2 TRBJ2-1 NA TRBV11-1 CASSSGGAEFF TGTGCCAGCAGCTCCGGGGGGGCCGAGTTCTTC
NA TRBJ1-2 NA TRBV6-5 CASRLISGYGYTF TGTGCCAGCAGACTGATTTCAGGCTATGGCTACACCTTC
NA TRBJ1-6 NA TRBV6-1 CASSTERGARSSPLHF TGTGCCAGCAGTACCGAGAGGGGGGCGCGGAGTTCACCCCTCCACTTT
NA TRBJ1-3 NA TRBV7-2 CASSQGQLTGNTIYF TGTGCCAGCAGCCAAGGACAGTTAACTGGAAACACCATATATTTT
NA TRBJ1-6 NA TRBV5-1 CASSRDPGYPLHF TGCGCCAGCAGTCGGGACCCCGGATATCCCCTCCACTTT
NA TRBJ2-1 NA TRBV29-1 CSVSDRYSYNEQFF TGCAGCGTTTCAGACAGGTACTCCTACAATGAGCAGTTCTTC
NA TRBJ1-1 few TRBV6-6 CASSWNTEAFF TGTGCCAGCAGTTGGAACACTGAAGCTTTCTTT
NA TRBJ1-5 NA TRBV18 CASSIYQGQEQPQHF TGTGCCAGCTCAATTTATCAGGGGCAAGAGCAGCCCCAGCATTTT
TRBD1 TRBJ2-1 NA TRBV4-2 CASSQDRDRSYNEQFF TGTGCCAGCAGCCAAGACCGGGACAGATCCTACAATGAGCAGTTCTTC
NA TRBJ2-3 NA TRBV5-1 CASSLDAATDTQYF TGCGCCAGCAGCTTGGATGCGGCCACAGATACGCAGTATTTT
NA TRBJ1-3 NA TRBV7-9 CASSSLRSSGNTIYF TGTGCCAGCAGCTCTTTACGATCCTCTGGAAACACCATATATTTT
TRBD2 TRBJ2-1 few TRBV4-2 CASSQALAGGYNEQFF TGTGCCAGCAGCCAAGCCCTAGCGGGGGGGTACAATGAGCAGTTCTTC
NA TRBJ2-2 few TRBV29-1 CSVDGENTGELFF TGCAGCGTTGATGGCGAAAACACCGGGGAGCTGTTTTTT
NA TRBJ2-3 NA TRBV2 CASSERGRRDTQYF TGTGCCAGCAGTGAGAGAGGGAGGAGAGATACGCAGTATTTT
TRBD1 TRBJ1-2 NA TRBV7-2 CASSPRTGTGGYTF TGTGCCAGCAGTCCTAGGACAGGGACGGGTGGCTACACCTTC
NA TRBJ2-3 NA TRBV5-6 CASSLVGNPDDTQYF TGTGCCAGCAGCTTGGTGGGGAATCCCGACGATACGCAGTATTTT
NA TRBJ2-1 medium-sized TRBV5-8 CASSSGPSSYNEQFF TGTGCCAGCAGCTCCGGACCTAGCTCCTACAATGAGCAGTTCTTC
TRBD2 TRBJ2-1 few TRBV27 CASSLLAGGYNEQFF TGTGCCAGCAGTTTATTAGCGGGGGGATACAATGAGCAGTTCTTC
TRBD2 TRBJ2-3 NA TRBV20-1 CSARKRGSRADTQYF TGCAGTGCTAGAAAGCGGGGAAGCCGGGCAGATACGCAGTATTTT
NA TRBJ1-2 NA TRBV6-5 CASRRDRRDYGYTF TGTGCCAGCAGGCGAGACAGGCGGGACTATGGCTACACCTTC
NA TRBJ2-7 medium-sized TRBV6-6 CASSYHLGGSYEQYF TGTGCCAGCAGTTACCATCTCGGCGGATCCTACGAGCAGTACTTC
NA TRBJ1-5 few TRBV7-9 CASWDGDSNQPQHF TGTGCCTCTTGGGACGGAGATAGCAATCAGCCCCAGCATTTT
TRBD1 TRBJ2-7 few TRBV6-2/TRBV6-3 CASSYSGTGPQGQYF TGTGCCAGCAGTTACTCCGGGACAGGGCCTCAGGGGCAGTACTTC
NA TRBJ2-5 NA TRBV20-1 CSAVGWQETQYF TGCAGTGCAGTAGGGTGGCAAGAGACCCAGTACTTC
TRBD1 TRBJ2-5 NA TRBV9 CASSVGLLDRGVQETQYF TGTGCCAGCAGCGTAGGTTTATTGGACAGGGGCGTCCAAGAGACCCAGTACTTC
NA TRBJ1-2 few TRBV11-2 CASSSPGAFGYTF TGTGCCAGCAGTTCCCCAGGGGCGTTCGGCTACACCTTC
TRBD2 TRBJ2-3 NA TRBV20-1 CSATEAGSWADTQYF TGCAGTGCTACCGAAGCGGGGTCCTGGGCAGATACGCAGTATTTT
TRBD1 TRBJ2-5 NA TRBV29-1 CSVPRDRDRDSQYF TGCAGCGTTCCCAGGGACAGGGATAGAGACTCCCAGTACTTC